This passage covers 27 T cell receptor beta chains from one sample sequenced in a study of metastatic and nonmetastatic thyroid tumors. TCRdb called clones again from the PCR reads with MiXCR. The profile shows 29,000 or so clones, 3.5% to 4.5% of them singletons. Prior to thyroid surgery, none of the patients had received any treatment. What was sequenced was blood. The receptors shown here come from a female donor with papillary thyroid cancer or a benign thyroid nodule (not recorded which). Some clones in this sample may be carry-over from other donors' samples.

This clone was counted a few times. A much larger clone lies one base from this, so it may be a read error. The V call is TRBV18, the J call TRBJ2-3; 7 bases align to TRBD1. The CDR3 sequence is 14 residues long. CDR1 is KGHSH, CDR2 LQKENI, per germline. The CDR3 DNA reads TGTACCAGCTCACTCGACAGGGACACAGATACGCAGTATTTT. Translating gives CTSSLDRDTDTQYF.

By sample share, this clone is medium-sized. At the DNA level, this CDR3 is encoded by other sequences in the same sample as well. The gene calls are TRBV6-1 and TRBJ2-6, with 8 bases lining up with TRBD1. J gave up 0 bases and V 4 bases, and 2 bases lay outside the gene matches. This CDR3 has 16 amino acids. CDR1 and CDR2 from the germline V gene are MNHNS and SASEGT. CDR3 nucleotide sequence: TGTGCCAGCAGTGTAGGGACAGGCTCTGGGGCCAACGTCCTGACTTTC. Its translation: CASSVGTGSGANVLTF.

This clone was seen a handful of times. The chain combines TRBV10-2 with TRBJ2-7; D is undetermined. CDR1 and CDR2 (germline): WSHSY, SAAADI. The CDR3 consists of 12 residues. Trimming took 1 base from V and 6 from J, leaving 7 bases between them. As DNA, the CDR3 is TGCGCCAGCAGTGAGTTGAGGTTCGAGCAGTACTTC. It codes for CASSELRFEQYF.

This clone has ten or more counts. V gene TRBV5-1 combines with J gene TRBJ1-5; D not resolved. The CDR3 is made up of 15 amino acids. CDR1 and CDR2 from the germline V gene are SGHRS and YFSETQ. The V and J ends lost 1 base and 0 bases respectively, with 8 bases between them. The CDR3 sequence: CASSLFGDSNQPQHF. DNA for the CDR3: TGCGCCAGCAGCTTGTTTGGAGATAGCAATCAGCCCCAGCATTTT.

This clone was picked up a small number of times. The chain recombines TRBV7-9 with TRBJ2-1; no clear D. The germline gives CDR1 SEHNR, CDR2 FQNEAQ (reference sequence). V was shortened by 3 bases and J by 4 bases, with 7 bases between the two germline ends. The CDR3 loop spans 13 amino acids. The CDR3 protein is CASSLGSYNEQFF. CDR3 nucleotide sequence: TGTGCCAGCAGCTTGGGCAGTTACAATGAGCAGTTCTTC.

This clone was counted at least ten times. The V gene is TRBV7-9, the J gene TRBJ2-1; tentatively, D is TRBD2 (6 bases). The V gene's germline CDR1 is SEHNR and CDR2 FQNEAQ (reference sequence). Trimming removed 5 bases from V and 2 bases from J, with 10 bases in between. This CDR3 has 14 amino acids. CDR3 amino acids: CASSLSGPYNEQFF. CDR3 coding DNA: TGTGCCAGCAGCCTCAGCGGGCCCTACAATGAGCAGTTCTTC.

The V and J genes are TRBV5-4 and TRBJ2-7; maybe TRBD1 (6 bases). Germline CDR1 reads SGHNT; CDR2 reads YYREEE (reference sequence). This CDR3 region has 15 residues. V gave up 2 bases and J gave up 3 bases, with 15 bases separating them. In DNA form, the CDR3 reads TGTGCCAGCAGCTTTTACCGGGACACTGACTACGAGCAGTACTTC. It codes for CASSFYRDTDYEQYF.

The chain recombines TRBV28 with TRBJ1-5; D is unclear. This CDR3 comprises 16 residues. Trimming cost V 3 bases and J 4 bases, with 16 bases left between them. Germline V CDR1 and CDR2: MDHEN, SYDVKM. The CDR3 DNA follows: TGTGCCAGCAGTTTTTCAATAGGGCGGCCAAATCAGCCCCAGCATTTT. Residues: CASSFSIGRPNQPQHF. The full variable domain, its missing parts supplied by reference TRBV28 and TRBJ1-5, is DVKVTQSSRYLVKRTGEKVFLECVQDMDHENMFWYRQDPGLGLRLIYFSYDVKMKEKGDIPEGYSVSREKKERFSLILESASTNQTSMYLCASSFSIGRPNQPQHFGDGTRLSIL.

This clone turned up a few times. The chain couples TRBV28 to TRBJ2-7, with D unclear. Germline V CDR1 and CDR2: MDHEN, SYDVKM. CDR3 length: 11 amino acids. Trimming pared 0 bases from V and 7 bases from J, leaving 4 bases between. The CDR3 here is CASSLWREQYF. In DNA form, the CDR3 reads TGTGCCAGCAGTTTATGGCGTGAGCAGTACTTC.

This clone was picked up many times. J is TRBJ2-1 and V is TRBV10-2; 12 bases line up with TRBD2. Germline-derived CDR1 and CDR2 are WSHSY and SAAADI. This CDR3 comprises 17 residues. V trimming: 2 bases; J trimming: 2 bases; junction bases outside the gene matches: 4. Here the CDR3 DNA reads TGCGCCAGCAGTGAGGGACTAGCGGGGTCACCCTACAATGAGCAGTTCTTC. Amino acid sequence: CASSEGLAGSPYNEQFF.

The chain uses TRBV6-1 and TRBJ1-1; no definite D call. CDR3 length: 14 residues. Trimming took 5 bases from V and 1 from J, leaving 11 bases between them. The germline V gene has CDR1 MNHNS and CDR2 SASEGT. For the CDR3, the DNA is TGTGCCAGCAGTCGAACTGCGAAGAACACTGAAGCTTTCTTT. Encoded protein: CASSRTAKNTEAFF.

This clone has at least ten counts. The chain joins TRBV6-5 to TRBJ2-7; D remains unclear. Germline V gives CDR1 MNHEY, CDR2 SVGAGI. Trimming took off 2 bases at V and 1 base at J, with 9 bases between the two ends. CDR3 size: 14 residues. The CDR3 sequence is CASSYTRGSYEQYF. The CDR3 region has the DNA TGTGCCAGCAGTTACACTCGCGGTTCCTACGAGCAGTACTTC.

V usage is TRBV6-5 and J usage is TRBJ2-7; D is unresolved. The CDR3 extends over 18 amino acids. Germline loops: CDR1 MNHEY, CDR2 SVGAGI. V gave up 0 bases and J gave up 0 bases, with 18 bases separating them. CDR3 amino acids: CASSYSITIRTFSYEQYF. DNA for the CDR3: TGTGCCAGCAGTTACTCGATAACGATCAGGACCTTCTCCTACGAGCAGTACTTC.

This clone has a count of ten or more. This chain uses TRBV7-9 with TRBJ2-1; TRBD1 matches 8 bases. Germline V gene sequence: CDR1 SEHNR, CDR2 FQNEAQ (reference sequence). The CDR3 covers 15 residues. The J segment lost 4 bases and the V segment lost 5 bases, leaving 7 bases of the junction unmatched. The CDR3 nucleotides are TGTGCCAGCAGCCCCGGACAGGGAATGTACAATGAGCAGTTCTTC. It specifies CASSPGQGMYNEQFF.

This clone was seen at least ten times. Given a much more abundant clone one base away, this may be a read error. V and J are TRBV6-1 and TRBJ1-2; a weak D match, TRBD1 (5 bases). In germline, CDR1 is MNHNS, CDR2 SASEGT. The V gene lost 9 bases and the J gene lost 7 bases, with 18 bases spanning the gap. The CDR3 contains 13 residues. CDR3 DNA sequence: TGTGCCAGTCGGACGGGACGGGGTGTTGGCTACACCTTC. Its protein product is CASRTGRGVGYTF.

J is TRBJ1-2 and V is TRBV28; no reliable D call. Trimming took 5 bases from V and 6 from J, leaving 13 bases between them. The CDR3 has 13 residues. From germline, CDR1 is MDHEN and CDR2 SYDVKM. The chain's CDR3 is CASSHSEVHGYTF. CDR3 DNA: TGTGCCAGCAGTCACAGCGAGGTTCATGGCTACACCTTC.

This clone has ten or more counts. The chain carries TRBV20-1 and TRBJ2-1; tentative D call: TRBD2 (7 bases). The CDR3 consists of 18 residues. In germline, CDR1 is DFQATT, CDR2 SNEGSKA (reference sequence). The ends were cut back, 5 bases at V and 0 bases at J, with 23 bases in the middle. The CDR3 reads CSAPGQFGAGVSYNEQFF. The CDR3 region has the DNA TGCAGTGCTCCAGGACAGTTCGGCGCGGGAGTCTCCTACAATGAGCAGTTCTTC.

In this sample, this clone turned up many times. The chain carries TRBV20-1 and TRBJ1-2; TRBD1 aligns across 8 bases. V was clipped by 5 bases and J by 7 bases; unmatched bases: 12. The CDR3 loop spans 14 amino acids. CDR1 is DFQATT and CDR2 is SNEGSKA in the germline V gene (reference sequence). The CDR3 DNA follows: TGCAGTGCTGCCAGGGGACAGGTTTTTGGTGGCTACACCTTC. This gives the protein CSAARGQVFGGYTF.

Many counts were recorded for this clone. V usage is TRBV12-3 or TRBV12-4 and J usage is TRBJ2-6, with D maybe TRBD2 (5 bases). The V end was cut by 4 bases, the J end by 4 bases, with 8 bases between. The length of the CDR3 is 14 residues. The CDR3 protein is CASSSRGGANVLTF. CDR3 DNA sequence: TGTGCCAGCAGTTCCCGGGGAGGGGCCAACGTCCTGACTTTC.

The V gene is TRBV12-3 or TRBV12-4, the J gene TRBJ2-2, with a possible D match to TRBD2 (5 bases). The CDR3 spans 16 residues. Trimming removed 0 bases at V and 16 bases at J, with 24 bases between. For the CDR3, the DNA is TGTGCCAGCAGTTTAGCGGCGGTAGTTAGTACCGGGGTGCCGTTTTTT. Translation gives CASSLAAVVSTGVPFF.

This clone showed up just a few times. The CDR3 DNA reads TGCGCCAGCAGCTTGGACTTTCGCGCCCCCTACAATGAGCAGTTCTTC. Translated: CASSLDFRAPYNEQFF. This chain links TRBV5-1 with TRBJ2-1; unclear D gene. The CDR3 is 16 amino acids. Germline lookup yields CDR1 SGHRS and CDR2 YFSETQ. Trimming left V 0 bases short and J 2 bases short, with 12 bases between.

This clone was recorded at least ten times. The gene calls are TRBV28 and TRBJ2-7, with 7 bases that match TRBD1. Germline lookup yields CDR1 MDHEN and CDR2 SYDVKM. The CDR3 is made up of 15 amino acids. V lost 2 bases to trimming and J lost 2 bases; unmatched junction nucleotides: 6. CDR3 nucleotides: TGTGCCAGCAGTTTAGAACAGGGGATACCCTACGAGCAGTACTTC. Translated: CASSLEQGIPYEQYF.

The genes are TRBV2 and TRBJ2-3; 10 bases match TRBD2. There are 16 residues in the CDR3. From germline, CDR1 is SNHLY and CDR2 FYNNEI. J gave up 2 bases and V 4 bases, and 6 bases lay outside the gene matches. CDR3 protein: CASSGVAGGNTDTQYF. CDR3 DNA sequence: TGTGCCAGCAGTGGGGTAGCGGGAGGTAACACAGATACGCAGTATTTT.

This clone has more than one count but fewer than ten. V and J are TRBV28 and TRBJ1-2, with D tentatively TRBD1 (6 bases). This CDR3 has 14 amino acids. Germline-derived CDR1 and CDR2 are MDHEN and SYDVKM. With 5 bases removed from V and 8 bases from J, the gap between germline ends came to 18 bases. CDR3 region: CASSLPTGAEGYTF. CDR3 bases: TGTGCCAGCAGTCTACCTACGGGGGCGGAGGGCTACACCTTC.

This clone has a count of ten or more. The chain carries TRBV14 and TRBJ2-5; no definite D call. Germline CDR1 is SGHDN and CDR2 is FVKESK. CDR3 size: 13 residues. With 1 base removed from V and 9 bases from J, the gap between germline ends came to 12 bases. Written as DNA, the CDR3 is TGTGCCAGCAGCCAAGTACGCCAGGACGCCCAGTACTTC. Translated, it gives CASSQVRQDAQYF.

The chain uses TRBV11-3 and TRBJ2-7; 7 positions agree with TRBD1. Germline values: CDR1 SGHNT, CDR2 YENEEA. Trimming removed 5 bases from V and 2 bases from J; junction bases left unmatched: 6. This CDR3 has 14 amino acids. CDR3 residues: CASSRTGAAYEQYF. CDR3 nucleotides: TGTGCCAGCAGCCGAACAGGGGCCGCCTACGAGCAGTACTTC.

The chain has TRBV20-1 and TRBJ1-1; D is unresolved. CDR1 and CDR2 from the germline V gene are DFQATT and SNEGSKA (reference sequence). The CDR3 covers 15 residues. V lost 0 bases, J lost 4 bases, and 15 bases lay in between. The CDR3: CSARDRAGLGTEAFF. CDR3 sequence (DNA): TGCAGTGCTAGAGATCGGGCCGGGCTAGGCACTGAAGCTTTCTTT.